Presented here are 25 T cell receptor beta chains from one specimen sequenced in a study of liver allograft versus peripheral blood T cells. As for the study in general: Intrahepatic T cell receptor repertoires from transplanted livers were compared against repertoires in recipients' peripheral blood.

MiXCR, run by TCRdb on the reads, gives a single entry per CDR3 protein. Here the sample spans fewer than 9,500 distinct CDR3 sequences, roughly a sixth being singletons. These receptors originate from a human patient who had a liver transplant. Some T cells may have come from the graft donor.

In this sample, this clonotype is medium-sized. This chain joins TRBV5-5 and TRBJ1-2; no reliable D call. Germline V gene lookup returns CDR1 SGHKS and CDR2 YYEKEE (reference sequence). Deletions cut 4 bases from V and 7 bases from J, with 11 bases between. The length of the CDR3 is 12 residues. The CDR3 region is CASSPGGSGYTF. The CDR3 coding sequence is TGTGCCAGCAGCCCAGGAGGGTCTGGCTACACCTTC.

The V gene is TRBV20-1, the J gene TRBJ2-2, with a tentative D call TRBD2 (5 bases). This CDR3 region has 14 residues. V lost 3 bases and J 4 bases, leaving 12 bases between the germline ends. Per the germline V gene, CDR1 is DFQATT and CDR2 is SNEGSKA (reference sequence). CDR3: CSARREEGTGELFF. CDR3 nucleotide sequence: TGCAGTGCTAGGAGGGAAGAGGGCACCGGGGAGCTGTTTTTT.

This chain joins TRBV5-4 and TRBJ2-7; 10 bases match TRBD2. This CDR3 spans 15 amino acids. V trimming: 9 bases; J trimming: 4 bases; junction bases outside the gene matches: 13. Germline CDR1 SGHNT, CDR2 YYREEE (reference sequence). The CDR3 here is CAISLSSGGVYEQYF. CDR3 in DNA: TGTGCCATTTCCTTGTCAAGCGGGGGGGTGTACGAGCAGTACTTC.

The chain uses TRBV6-5 and TRBJ1-1; 7 nucleotides line up with TRBD1. The length of the CDR3 is 14 residues. CDR1 and CDR2 (germline): MNHEY, SVGAGI. V gave up 7 bases and J gave up 4 bases; unmatched junction bases: 9. The CDR3 here is CASIQGQWGTEAFF. The CDR3 region has the DNA TGTGCCAGCATACAGGGGCAATGGGGCACTGAAGCTTTCTTT.

This clonotype turned up a few times. This rearrangement joins TRBV20-1 to TRBJ1-1; no clear D. Trimming removed 3 bases at V and 1 base at J, with 6 bases between. The CDR3 consists of 12 residues. From germline, CDR1 is DFQATT and CDR2 SNEGSKA (reference sequence). For the CDR3, the DNA is TGCAGTGCTAGCAGGCCGAACACTGAAGCTTTCTTT. It encodes CSASRPNTEAFF.

In its sample, this clonotype was seen once. The CDR3 sequence is CASGKNRAETQYF. The CDR3 region has the DNA TGTGCTAGTGGCAAAAACAGGGCAGAGACCCAGTACTTC. The rearrangement uses TRBV12-5 and TRBJ2-5; possible D gene TRBD1, 6 bases. This CDR3 contains 13 residues. Germline loops: CDR1 LGHNT, CDR2 FRNRAP. With 6 bases removed from V and 4 bases from J, the gap between germline ends came to 12 bases.

This clonotype is termed medium-sized. The chain carries TRBV18 and TRBJ1-3; D not certain. The CDR3 runs to 15 residues. V was pared by 5 bases and J by 0 bases, with 11 bases between. The germline CDR1 and CDR2 sequences are KGHSH and LQKENI. The CDR3, as DNA: TGTGCCAGCTCAGCCCAGGTTGACTCTGGAAACACCATATATTTT. Encoded protein: CASSAQVDSGNTIYF.

In the case of this clonotype: A much larger clone lies a single base off, so this may be a read error. The chain has TRBV6-1 and TRBJ1-2, with TRBD1 matching over 11 bases. This CDR3 is built from 14 residues. Germline V gene sequence: CDR1 MNHNS, CDR2 SASEGT. V was clipped by 7 bases and J by 8 bases; unmatched bases: 9. The CDR3 loop reads CASNYGDRGGGYTF. Here the CDR3 DNA reads TGTGCCAGCAATTACGGGGACAGGGGGGGAGGCTACACCTTC.

This clonotype ranks as medium-sized. This rearrangement joins TRBV18 to TRBJ2-1; 9 nucleotides line up with TRBD1. The CDR3 extends over 14 amino acids. Germline V gene sequence: CDR1 KGHSH, CDR2 LQKENI. V was pared by 3 bases and J by 5 bases, with 2 bases of the junction left unmatched. DNA for the CDR3: TGTGCCAGCTCACCGGGACAGGGTCACAATGAGCAGTTCTTC. It is translated as CASSPGQGHNEQFF.

This clonotype was recorded at least ten times. In nucleotides, the CDR3 is TGTGCCAGCTCACCGCGTAGCGGAGCATACAATGAGCAGTTCTTC. This codes for CASSPRSGAYNEQFF. The J gene is TRBJ2-1, the V gene TRBV18; D perhaps matches TRBD2 (6 bases). Trimming removed 3 bases at V and 4 bases at J, with 13 bases between. The CDR3 consists of 15 residues. CDR1 KGHSH and CDR2 LQKENI come from the germline V gene.

This clonotype is labeled medium-sized. The chain carries TRBV11-1 and TRBJ2-7, with D perhaps matching TRBD2 (6 bases). CDR3 length: 13 residues. Per germline, CDR1 SGHAT and CDR2 FQDESV (reference sequence). Trimming removed 4 bases at V and 3 bases at J, with 10 bases between. This chain's CDR3 is CASSSGLNYEQYF. CDR3 in DNA: TGTGCCAGCAGCTCCGGACTAAACTACGAGCAGTACTTC. Full variable domain (outside the CDR3, taken from reference TRBV11-1 and TRBJ2-7): EAEVAQSPRYKITEKSQAVAFWCDPISGHATLYWYRQILGQGPELLVQFQDESVVDDSQLPKDRFSAERLKGVDSTLKIQPAELGDSAMYLCASSSGLNYEQYFGPGTRLTVT.

A remark on this clonotype: With only one base between it and a far larger clone, this is likely a read error. V and J are TRBV6-6 and TRBJ1-2; D gene unclear. The CDR3 contains 14 residues. The germline V gene encodes CDR1 MNHNY and CDR2 SVGAGI (reference sequence). Trimming took off 5 bases at V and 8 bases at J, with 18 bases between the two ends. Written as DNA, the CDR3 is TGTGCCAGCAGTCAAAGGGTTCTGATTGGGGGCTACACCTTC. It yields the protein CASSQRVLIGGYTF.

Sample share makes this clonotype medium-sized (0.01 to 0.1%). The CDR3 nucleotides read TGTGCCAGCTTGGGAGGCCTTAGCACTGAAGCTTTCTTT. As protein: CASLGGLSTEAFF. The chain couples TRBV18 to TRBJ1-1; D is unclear. The ends were cut back, 7 bases at V and 4 bases at J, with 13 bases in the middle. This CDR3 spans 13 amino acids. Germline lookup yields CDR1 KGHSH and CDR2 LQKENI.

The chain has TRBV5-1 and TRBJ1-5; D ambiguous. Germline values: CDR1 SGHRS, CDR2 YFSETQ. Trimming stripped 1 base from V and 0 bases from J, with 8 bases between. The CDR3 runs to 15 residues. DNA of the CDR3: TGCGCCAGCAGCTTGAGTACAGATAGCAATCAGCCCCAGCATTTT. Amino acid sequence: CASSLSTDSNQPQHF.

This chain joins TRBV20-1 and TRBJ2-6, with a tentative D call TRBD2 (6 bases). This CDR3 region has 14 residues. The V and J ends lost 3 bases and 3 bases respectively, with 9 bases between them. The germline gives CDR1 DFQATT, CDR2 SNEGSKA (reference sequence). CDR3 sequence: CSASLGGGANVLTF. The CDR3 DNA sequence: TGCAGTGCTAGTTTGGGGGGTGGGGCCAACGTCCTGACTTTC.

J is TRBJ2-3 and V is TRBV5-6; D call uncertain. The V and J ends lost 3 bases and 4 bases respectively, with 12 bases between them. The CDR3 covers 14 residues. Germline V CDR1 and CDR2: SGHDT, YYEEEE. The CDR3 DNA sequence: TGTGCCAGCAGCTCCGTAAAGGGTGCAGATACGCAGTATTTT. Its translation is CASSSVKGADTQYF.

This clonotype rates as medium-sized. This chain uses TRBV12-5 with TRBJ1-6; 9 bases are a match to TRBD1. This CDR3 has 15 amino acids. Germline trimming cut 5 bases from V and 7 bases from J; bases unmatched to any gene: 6. Germline CDR1 reads LGHNT; CDR2 reads FRNRAP. CDR3 DNA sequence: TGTGCTAGTGGTACAGGGGGCGGAAGGAATTCACCCCTCCACTTT. Its protein is CASGTGGGRNSPLHF.

This clonotype has just a few counts. The chain employs TRBV2 and TRBJ1-2, with 7 positions matching TRBD1. The germline CDR1 and CDR2 sequences are SNHLY and FYNNEI. V was clipped by 7 bases and J by 2 bases; unmatched bases: 7. The CDR3 runs to 14 residues. The DNA for the CDR3 is TGTGCCAGCATGCAGGGGGTACGGAACTATGGCTACACCTTC. This sequence encodes CASMQGVRNYGYTF.

The sample holds a few counts of this clonotype. V is TRBV5-6 and J is TRBJ1-3; D might be TRBD1 (5 bases). Trimming took off 5 bases at V and 0 bases at J, with 12 bases between the two ends. Germline CDR1 is SGHDT and CDR2 is YYEEEE. The CDR3 is made up of 15 amino acids. CDR3 amino acids: CASSGTVYSGNTIYF. The CDR3 DNA follows: TGTGCCAGCAGTGGGACGGTCTACTCTGGAAACACCATATATTTT.

This clonotype was counted between two and nine times. J is TRBJ1-2 and V is TRBV5-1; 9 positions agree with TRBD1. CDR3 length equals 14 residues. Germline CDR1 is SGHRS and CDR2 is YFSETQ. Trimming at V came to 3 bases and at J to 2 bases, leaving 2 bases not matched to a gene. CDR3 in DNA: TGCGCCAGCAGCTGGACAGGGGAGAACTATGGCTACACCTTC. Amino acids: CASSWTGENYGYTF.

Comment on this clonotype: A much larger clone sits a single nucleotide away, making a read error possible. The chain is built from TRBV6-6 and TRBJ1-5; D possibly corresponds to TRBD1 (6 bases). Germline V gives CDR1 MNHNY, CDR2 SVGAGI (reference sequence). There are 18 residues in the CDR3. DNA of the CDR3: TGTACCAGCACCCTCCCCGGGACACAAGGCTATAGCAATCAGCCCCAGCATTTT. Translation: CTSTLPGTQGYSNQPQHF.

At least ten counts were recorded for this clonotype. This chain's CDR3 is CASTRFSGWAFF. The CDR3, as DNA: TGTGCCAGCACCCGATTTTCAGGGTGGGCTTTCTTT. The chain has TRBV7-9 and TRBJ1-1; D is possibly TRBD1 (5 bases). CDR3 length: 12 residues. The germline V gene encodes CDR1 SEHNR and CDR2 FQNEAQ (reference sequence). Trimming took 7 bases from V and 11 from J, leaving 17 bases between them. The variable domain in full, with the rest retrieved from reference TRBV7-9 and TRBJ1-1, is DTGVSQNPRHKITKRGQNVTFRCDPISEHNRLYWYRQTLGQGPEFLTYFQNEAQLEKSRLLSDRFSAERPKGSFSTLEIQRTEQGDSAMYLCASTRFSGWAFFGQGTRLTVV.

By share, this clonotype counts as medium-sized (0.01 to 0.1%). The genes are TRBV14 and TRBJ1-4; D gene unclear. Between the trimmed V and J ends, which lost 1 base and 8 bases, there was a span of 8 bases. The CDR3 contains 13 residues. Germline CDR1 SGHDN, CDR2 FVKESK. The CDR3 reads CASSQVGGEKLFF. In DNA form, the CDR3 reads TGTGCCAGCAGCCAAGTGGGAGGGGAAAAACTGTTTTTT.

This clonotype was detected only a few times. The chain carries TRBV6-1 and TRBJ2-3, with a tentative D call TRBD2 (6 bases). The CDR3 contains 11 residues. Trimming pared 8 bases from V and 8 bases from J, leaving 11 bases between. Germline V CDR1 and CDR2: MNHNS, SASEGT. CDR3 bases: TGTGCCAGCGGTTTGGGAGGTACGCAGTATTTT. Encoded protein: CASGLGGTQYF.

This chain connects TRBV20-1 to TRBJ1-3; D is perhaps TRBD1 (5 bases). The CDR3 runs to 13 residues. Germline V lookup: CDR1 DFQATT, CDR2 SNEGSKA (reference sequence). The ends were cut back, 7 bases at V and 0 bases at J, with 10 bases in the middle. The CDR3 protein is CSGQPFSGNTIYF. The DNA of the CDR3 is TGCAGTGGACAGCCATTCTCTGGAAACACCATATATTTT.